Only one count was recorded for the clone carrying this TCR beta chain. Its antigen remains unidentified. This specimen belongs to a study of cytomegalovirus exposure and HLA in healthy donors. Study-level points and caveats: According to a later analysis, most TCR beta chains associated with CMV appeared HLA-restricted. It was only CMV serostatus that was available as immune exposure information. Cytomegalovirus association was assigned to approximately 160 TCR beta chains.

The PCR ran on 60 Vbeta and 13 Jbeta primers. Sequencing was performed with immunoSEQ multiplex PCR; in TCRdb, only in-frame clones are kept and a portion is missing. The sample lists about 88,000 clones; 85% to 90% were seen once. The germline V and J ends were trimmed by 6 bases and 1 base, with 19 bases remaining between them. Germline V gives CDR1 MNHEY, CDR2 SMNVEV (reference sequence). The CDR3 contains 16 residues. The sample was PBMCs. The V call is TRBV27, the J call TRBJ2-7; D might be TRBD1 (6 bases). The clonotype was recovered from a man between 18 and 29 years old in good health and CMV-seronegative. CDR3 amino acids: CASRKYTGFRSYEQYF. CDR3 sequence (DNA): TGTGCCAGCAGAAAATACACAGGGTTCCGGTCCTACGAGCAGTACTTC.